Sequencing of this T cell receptor beta chain was carried out in a study of blood T cell repertoires in COVID-19. This clone turned up a few times. TCRdb's copy holds only in-frame clones and misses some; the assay was immunoSEQ multiplex PCR. Of just under 80,000 clones in the sample, around three quarters were seen once. The germline CDR1 and CDR2 sequences are SGHRS and YFSETQ. The CDR3 has 17 amino acids. Germline trimming cut 0 bases from V and 2 bases from J; bases unmatched to any gene: 6. This clonotype was obtained from a woman aged 70-85 years with acute or convalescent COVID-19. This chain joins TRBV5-1 and TRBJ1-1; 11 bases line up with TRBD1. Sequences were obtained from peripheral blood. CDR3 loop: CASSLVGGQGENTEAFF. Here the CDR3 DNA reads TGCGCCAGCAGCTTGGTAGGGGGACAGGGGGAAAACACTGAAGCTTTCTTT.